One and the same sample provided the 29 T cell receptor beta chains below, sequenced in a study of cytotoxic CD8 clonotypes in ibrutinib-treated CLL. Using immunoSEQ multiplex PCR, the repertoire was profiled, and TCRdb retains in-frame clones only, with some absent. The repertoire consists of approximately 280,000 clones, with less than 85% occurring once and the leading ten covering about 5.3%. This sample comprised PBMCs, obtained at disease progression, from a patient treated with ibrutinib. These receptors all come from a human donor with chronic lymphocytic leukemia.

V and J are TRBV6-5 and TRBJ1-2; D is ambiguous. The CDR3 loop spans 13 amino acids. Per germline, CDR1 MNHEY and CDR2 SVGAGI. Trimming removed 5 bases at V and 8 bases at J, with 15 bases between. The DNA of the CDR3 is TGTGCCAGCAGTCGAACCCGGGATAACGGCTACACCTTC. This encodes CASSRTRDNGYTF.

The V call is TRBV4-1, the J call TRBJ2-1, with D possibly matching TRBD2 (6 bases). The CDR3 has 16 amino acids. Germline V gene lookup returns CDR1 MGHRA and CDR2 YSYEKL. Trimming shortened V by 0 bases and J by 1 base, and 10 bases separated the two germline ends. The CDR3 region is CASSQEGAGSYNEQFF. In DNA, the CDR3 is TGCGCCAGCAGCCAAGAAGGAGCGGGTTCCTACAATGAGCAGTTCTTC.

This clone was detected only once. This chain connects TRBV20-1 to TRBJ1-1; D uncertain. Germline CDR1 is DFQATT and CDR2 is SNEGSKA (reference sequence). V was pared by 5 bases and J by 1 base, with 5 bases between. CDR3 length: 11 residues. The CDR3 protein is CSARKNTEAFF. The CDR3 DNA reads TGCAGTGCTCGGAAGAACACTGAAGCTTTCTTT.

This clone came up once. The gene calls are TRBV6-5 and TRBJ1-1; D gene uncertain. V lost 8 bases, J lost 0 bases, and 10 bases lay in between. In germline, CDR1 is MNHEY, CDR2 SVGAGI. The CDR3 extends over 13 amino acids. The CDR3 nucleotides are TGTGCCAGCCAATCAAGGGTGAACACTGAAGCTTTCTTT. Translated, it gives CASQSRVNTEAFF.

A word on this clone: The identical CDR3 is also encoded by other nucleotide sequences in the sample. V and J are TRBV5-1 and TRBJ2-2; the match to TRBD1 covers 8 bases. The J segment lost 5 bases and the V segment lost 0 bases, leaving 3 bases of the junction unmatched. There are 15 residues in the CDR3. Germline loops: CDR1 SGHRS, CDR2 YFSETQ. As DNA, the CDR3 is TGCGCCAGCAGCTTGGCCAGGGGGCGGACCGGGGAGCTGTTTTTT. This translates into CASSLARGRTGELFF.

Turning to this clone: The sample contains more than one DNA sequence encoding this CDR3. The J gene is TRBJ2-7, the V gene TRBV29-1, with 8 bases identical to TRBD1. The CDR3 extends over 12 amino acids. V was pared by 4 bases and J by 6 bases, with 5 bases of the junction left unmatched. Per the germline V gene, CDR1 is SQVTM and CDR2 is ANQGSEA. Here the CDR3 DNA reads TGCAGCGTTGCGGACAGGGCGGGCGAGCAGTACTTC. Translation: CSVADRAGEQYF.

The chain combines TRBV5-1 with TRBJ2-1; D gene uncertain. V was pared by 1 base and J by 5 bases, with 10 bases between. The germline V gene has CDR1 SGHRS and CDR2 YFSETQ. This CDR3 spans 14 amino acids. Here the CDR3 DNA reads TGCGCCAGCAGCTTGCGGCAGATTGACAATGAGCAGTTCTTC. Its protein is CASSLRQIDNEQFF. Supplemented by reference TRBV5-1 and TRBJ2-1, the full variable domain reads KAGVTQTPRYLIKTRGQQVTLSCSPISGHRSVSWYQQTPGQGLQFLFEYFSETQRNKGNFPGRFSGRQFSNSRSEMNVSTLELGDSALYLCASSLRQIDNEQFFGPGTRLTVL.

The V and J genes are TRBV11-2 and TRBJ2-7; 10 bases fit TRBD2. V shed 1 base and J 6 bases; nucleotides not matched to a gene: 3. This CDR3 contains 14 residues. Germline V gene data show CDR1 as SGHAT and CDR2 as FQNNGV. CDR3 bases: TGTGCCAGCAGCTTAGCAGCGGGGGGGCTCGAGCAGTACTTC. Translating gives CASSLAAGGLEQYF.

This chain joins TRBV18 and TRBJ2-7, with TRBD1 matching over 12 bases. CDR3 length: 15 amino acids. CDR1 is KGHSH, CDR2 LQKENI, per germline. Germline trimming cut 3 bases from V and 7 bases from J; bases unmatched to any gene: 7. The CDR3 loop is CASSPLGQGAREQYF. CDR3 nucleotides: TGTGCCAGCTCACCCCTGGGACAGGGGGCACGGGAGCAGTACTTC.

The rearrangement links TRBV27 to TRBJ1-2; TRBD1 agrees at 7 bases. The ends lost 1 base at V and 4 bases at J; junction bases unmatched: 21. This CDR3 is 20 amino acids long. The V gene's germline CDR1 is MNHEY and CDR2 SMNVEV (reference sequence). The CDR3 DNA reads TGTGCCAGCAGTTTATATCCCCCTACCGCGCGGAAACGACAGGGCTATGGCTACACCTTC. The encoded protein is CASSLYPPTARKRQGYGYTF.

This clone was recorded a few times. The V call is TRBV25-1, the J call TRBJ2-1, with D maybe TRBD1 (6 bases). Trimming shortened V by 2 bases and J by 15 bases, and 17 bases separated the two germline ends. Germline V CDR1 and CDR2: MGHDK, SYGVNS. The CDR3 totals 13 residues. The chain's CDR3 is CASSETRGSPRFF. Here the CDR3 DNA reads TGTGCCAGCAGTGAAACCAGGGGCAGCCCTCGGTTCTTC.

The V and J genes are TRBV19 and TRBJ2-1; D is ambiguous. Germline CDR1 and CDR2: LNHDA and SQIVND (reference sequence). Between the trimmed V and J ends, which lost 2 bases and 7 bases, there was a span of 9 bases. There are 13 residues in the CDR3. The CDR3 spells CASSIFPLNEQFF. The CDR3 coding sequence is TGTGCCAGTAGTATATTTCCCTTGAATGAGCAGTTCTTC.

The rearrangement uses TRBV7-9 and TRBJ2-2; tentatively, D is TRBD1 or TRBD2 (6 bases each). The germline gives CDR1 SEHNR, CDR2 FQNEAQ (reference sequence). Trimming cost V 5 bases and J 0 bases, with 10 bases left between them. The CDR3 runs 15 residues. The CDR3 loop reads CASSRGDTNTGELFF. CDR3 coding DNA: TGTGCCAGCAGCAGGGGGGACACGAACACCGGGGAGCTGTTTTTT.

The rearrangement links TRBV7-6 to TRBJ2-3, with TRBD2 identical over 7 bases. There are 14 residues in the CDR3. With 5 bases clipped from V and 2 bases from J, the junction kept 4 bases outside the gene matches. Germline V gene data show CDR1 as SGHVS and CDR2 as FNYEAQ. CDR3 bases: TGTGCCAGCAGCCGCAGCGGGATCACAGATACGCAGTATTTT. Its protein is CASSRSGITDTQYF.

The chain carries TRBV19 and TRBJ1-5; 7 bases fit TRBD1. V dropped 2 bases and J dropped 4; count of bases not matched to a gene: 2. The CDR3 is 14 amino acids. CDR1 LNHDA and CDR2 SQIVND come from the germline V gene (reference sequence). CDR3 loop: CASSIRGPNQPQHF. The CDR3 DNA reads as TGTGCCAGTAGTATAAGGGGGCCAAATCAGCCCCAGCATTTT.

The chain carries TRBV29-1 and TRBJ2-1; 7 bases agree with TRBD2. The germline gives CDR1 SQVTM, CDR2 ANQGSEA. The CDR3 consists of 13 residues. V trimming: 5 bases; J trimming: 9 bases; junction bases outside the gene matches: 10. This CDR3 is CSVRGLVSIEQFF. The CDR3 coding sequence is TGCAGCGTTCGAGGACTAGTCTCGATTGAGCAGTTCTTC.

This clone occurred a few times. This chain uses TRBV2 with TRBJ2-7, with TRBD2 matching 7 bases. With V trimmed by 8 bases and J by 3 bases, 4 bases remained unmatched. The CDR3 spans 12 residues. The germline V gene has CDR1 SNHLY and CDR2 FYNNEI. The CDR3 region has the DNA TGTGCCAGCGGGAGGGAAGGCTACGAGCAGTACTTC. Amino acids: CASGREGYEQYF.

This chain's CDR3 is CASSFNPPRGTYEQYF. In nucleotides, the CDR3 is TGTGCCAGCAGCTTCAACCCGCCCAGGGGGACCTACGAGCAGTACTTC. The chain couples TRBV5-5 to TRBJ2-7, with TRBD1 matching over 7 bases. This CDR3 comprises 16 residues. Trimming at V came to 2 bases and at J to 2 bases, leaving 10 bases not matched to a gene. Germline V gives CDR1 SGHKS, CDR2 YYEKEE (reference sequence).

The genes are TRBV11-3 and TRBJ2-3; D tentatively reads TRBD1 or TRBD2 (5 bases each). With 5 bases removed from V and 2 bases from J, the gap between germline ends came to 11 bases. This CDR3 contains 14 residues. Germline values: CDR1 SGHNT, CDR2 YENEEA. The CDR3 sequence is CASSRGAVTDTQYF. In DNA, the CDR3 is TGTGCCAGCAGCCGGGGCGCGGTCACAGATACGCAGTATTTT.

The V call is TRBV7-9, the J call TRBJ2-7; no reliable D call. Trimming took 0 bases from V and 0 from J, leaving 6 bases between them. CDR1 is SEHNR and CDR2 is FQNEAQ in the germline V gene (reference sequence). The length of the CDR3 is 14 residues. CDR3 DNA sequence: TGTGCCAGCAGCTTAGCTCTTAGCTCCTACGAGCAGTACTTC. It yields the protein CASSLALSSYEQYF.

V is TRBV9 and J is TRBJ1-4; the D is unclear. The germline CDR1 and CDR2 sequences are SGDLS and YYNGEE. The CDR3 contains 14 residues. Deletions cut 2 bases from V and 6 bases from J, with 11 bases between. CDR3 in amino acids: CASSVGDVHEKLFF. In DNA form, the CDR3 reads TGTGCCAGCAGCGTGGGAGACGTCCATGAAAAACTGTTTTTT.

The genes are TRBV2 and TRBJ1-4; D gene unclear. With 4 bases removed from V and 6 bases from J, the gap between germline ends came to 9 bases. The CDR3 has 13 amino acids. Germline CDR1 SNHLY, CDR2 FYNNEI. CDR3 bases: TGTGCCAGCAGTGTTGGAGGGTATGAAAAACTGTTTTTT. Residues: CASSVGGYEKLFF. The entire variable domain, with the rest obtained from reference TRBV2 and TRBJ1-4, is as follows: EPEVTQTPSHQVTQMGQEVILRCVPISNHLYFYWYRQILGQKVEFLVSFYNNEISEKSEIFDDQFSVERPDGSNFTLKIRSTKLEDSAMYFCASSVGGYEKLFFGSGTQLSVL.

CDR3 DNA: TGTGCCAGCAGCAAAGCTAGCGGCCAAGAGACCCAGTACTTC. Protein: CASSKASGQETQYF. The V gene is TRBV7-2, the J gene TRBJ2-5, with 7 bases matching TRBD2. Trimming removed 5 bases from V and 1 base from J; junction bases left unmatched: 4. CDR3 length: 14 residues. Germline assignment: CDR1 SGHTA and CDR2 FQGNSA. The variable domain in full, completed from reference TRBV7-2 and TRBJ2-5, reads GAGVSQSPSNKVTEKGKDVELRCDPISGHTALYWYRQSLGQGLEFLIYFQGNSAPDKSGLPSDRFSAERTGGSVSTLTIQRTQQEDSAVYLCASSKASGQETQYFGPGTRLLVL.

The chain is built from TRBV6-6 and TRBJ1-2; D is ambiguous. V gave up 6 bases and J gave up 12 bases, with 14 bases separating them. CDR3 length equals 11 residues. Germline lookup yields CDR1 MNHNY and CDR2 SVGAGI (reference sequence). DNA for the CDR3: TGTGCCAGCAGCCACGGGGTTTGGCACACCTTC. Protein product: CASSHGVWHTF.

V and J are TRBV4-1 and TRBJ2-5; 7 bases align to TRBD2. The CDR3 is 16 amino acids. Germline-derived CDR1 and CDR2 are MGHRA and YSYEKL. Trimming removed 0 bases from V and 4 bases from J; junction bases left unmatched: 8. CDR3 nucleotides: TGCGCCAGCAGCCAAGATTGGAGGGCGGGAGTAGAGACCCAGTACTTC. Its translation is CASSQDWRAGVETQYF.

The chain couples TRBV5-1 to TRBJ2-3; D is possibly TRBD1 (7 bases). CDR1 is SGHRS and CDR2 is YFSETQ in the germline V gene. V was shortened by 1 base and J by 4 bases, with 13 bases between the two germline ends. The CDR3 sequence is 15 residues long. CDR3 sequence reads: CASSLLGQRADTQYF. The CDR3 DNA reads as TGCGCCAGCAGCTTGCTGGGACAGCGGGCAGATACGCAGTATTTT.

The CDR3 nucleotides read TGTGCCAGCAGCGTAGTGGGGACAGACAATGAGCAGTTCTTC. Its translation is CASSVVGTDNEQFF. The chain has TRBV9 and TRBJ2-1; 7 bases are shared with TRBD1. Trimming at V came to 0 bases and at J to 5 bases, leaving 2 bases not matched to a gene. Germline CDR1 and CDR2: SGDLS and YYNGEE. This CDR3 spans 14 amino acids.

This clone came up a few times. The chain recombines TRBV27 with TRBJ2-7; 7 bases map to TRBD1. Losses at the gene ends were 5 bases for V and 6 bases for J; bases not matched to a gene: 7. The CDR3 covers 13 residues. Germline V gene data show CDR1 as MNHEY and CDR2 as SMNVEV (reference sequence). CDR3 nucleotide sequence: TGTGCCAGCAGTATGACCGACAGGGCCGAGCAGTACTTC. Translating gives CASSMTDRAEQYF.

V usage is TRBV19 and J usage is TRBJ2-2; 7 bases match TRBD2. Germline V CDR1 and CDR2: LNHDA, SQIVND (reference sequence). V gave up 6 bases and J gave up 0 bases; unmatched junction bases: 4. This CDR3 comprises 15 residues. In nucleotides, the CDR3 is TGTGCCAGTAGAAAGCTAGCGGCGAACACCGGGGAGCTGTTTTTT. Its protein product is CASRKLAANTGELFF.